The clone carrying this T cell receptor (beta chain) was counted only a few times. The record originates from a study of T cell changes during pregnancy in multiple sclerosis. CDR1 and CDR2 from the germline V gene are MRHNA and SNTAGT. The CDR3 is 15 residues long. Losses at the gene ends were 5 bases for V and 3 bases for J; bases not matched to a gene: 7. The repertoire was sequenced with immunoSEQ multiplex PCR; TCRdb's copy has only in-frame clones and lacks some. The top ten clones hold less than 6% of a sample with 30,000 or so clones, about nine tenths of them seen once. The TCR originated in a female donor with multiple sclerosis, enrolled in a pregnancy study. V is TRBV6-4 and J is TRBJ2-3; 8 bases match TRBD2. Material: CD8+ T cells from peripheral blood mononuclear cells, obtained in the first trimester of pregnancy. CDR3 residues: CASSRSGSGTDTQYF. CDR3 DNA: TGTGCCAGCAGTAGGAGCGGGAGTGGGACAGATACGCAGTATTTT.